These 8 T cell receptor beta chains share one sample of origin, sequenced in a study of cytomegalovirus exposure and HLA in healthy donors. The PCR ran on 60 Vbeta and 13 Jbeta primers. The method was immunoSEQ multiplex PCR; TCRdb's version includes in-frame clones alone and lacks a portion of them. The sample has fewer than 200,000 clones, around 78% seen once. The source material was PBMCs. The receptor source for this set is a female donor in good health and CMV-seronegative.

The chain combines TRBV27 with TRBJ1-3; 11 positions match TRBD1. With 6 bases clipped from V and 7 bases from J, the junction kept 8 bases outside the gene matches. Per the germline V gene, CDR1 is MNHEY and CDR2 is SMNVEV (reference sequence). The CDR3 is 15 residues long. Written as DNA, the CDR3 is TGTGCCAGCAGCTCATGGGGGGACAGGGGGAACACCATATATTTT. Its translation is CASSSWGDRGNTIYF.

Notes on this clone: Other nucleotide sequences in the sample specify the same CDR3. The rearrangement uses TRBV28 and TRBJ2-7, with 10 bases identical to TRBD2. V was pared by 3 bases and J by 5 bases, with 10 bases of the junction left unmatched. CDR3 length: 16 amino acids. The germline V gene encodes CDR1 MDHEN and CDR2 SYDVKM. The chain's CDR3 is CASSFEGLAENHEQYF. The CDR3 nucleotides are TGTGCCAGCAGTTTCGAAGGACTAGCGGAAAACCACGAGCAGTACTTC.

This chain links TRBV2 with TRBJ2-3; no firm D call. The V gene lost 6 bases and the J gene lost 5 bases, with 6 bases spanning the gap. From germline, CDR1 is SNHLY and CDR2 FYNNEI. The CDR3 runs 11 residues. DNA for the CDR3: TGTGCCAGCAGCCCCCAAGATACGCAGTATTTT. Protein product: CASSPQDTQYF.

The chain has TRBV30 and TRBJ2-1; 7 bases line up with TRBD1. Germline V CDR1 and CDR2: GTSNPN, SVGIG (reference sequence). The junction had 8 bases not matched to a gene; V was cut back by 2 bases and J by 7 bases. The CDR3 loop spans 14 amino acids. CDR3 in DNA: TGTGCCTGGAGTCTGGCAGGGGGTGGGAATGAGCAGTTCTTC. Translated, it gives CAWSLAGGGNEQFF.

Written as DNA, the CDR3 is TGTGCCAGCAGCTTAGACTCCCTCGTGCGCGAGCAGTACTTC. Its translation: CASSLDSLVREQYF. V gene TRBV11-2 combines with J gene TRBJ2-7; no firm D call. The CDR3 loop spans 14 amino acids. CDR1 is SGHAT, CDR2 FQNNGV, per germline. V lost 0 bases and J lost 6, with 12 bases in between. The full variable domain, completed using reference TRBV11-2 and TRBJ2-7, is EAGVAQSPRYKIIEKRQSVAFWCNPISGHATLYWYQQILGQGPKLLIQFQNNGVVDDSQLPKDRFSAERLKGVDSTLKIQPAKLEDSAVYLCASSLDSLVREQYFGPGTRLTVT.

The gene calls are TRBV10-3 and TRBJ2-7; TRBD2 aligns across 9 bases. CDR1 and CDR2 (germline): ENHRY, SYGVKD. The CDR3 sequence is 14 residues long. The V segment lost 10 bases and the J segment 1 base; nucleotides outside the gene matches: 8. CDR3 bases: TGTGCCACCAAGGGCACTAGCGGGTCCTACGAGCAGTACTTC. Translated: CATKGTSGSYEQYF.

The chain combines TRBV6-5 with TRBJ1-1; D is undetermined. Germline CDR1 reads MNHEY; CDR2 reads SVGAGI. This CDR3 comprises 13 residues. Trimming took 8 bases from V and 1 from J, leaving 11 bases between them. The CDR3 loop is CASCIGRNTEAFF. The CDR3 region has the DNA TGTGCCAGCTGCATTGGGCGGAACACTGAAGCTTTCTTT.

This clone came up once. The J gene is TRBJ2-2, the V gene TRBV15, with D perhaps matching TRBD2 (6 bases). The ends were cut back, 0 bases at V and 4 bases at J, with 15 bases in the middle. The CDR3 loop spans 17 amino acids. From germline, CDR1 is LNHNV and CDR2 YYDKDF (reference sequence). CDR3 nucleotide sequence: TGTGCCACCAGCAGAGATCAGGCGGGGACCCTCACCGGGGAGCTGTTTTTT. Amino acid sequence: CATSRDQAGTLTGELFF.